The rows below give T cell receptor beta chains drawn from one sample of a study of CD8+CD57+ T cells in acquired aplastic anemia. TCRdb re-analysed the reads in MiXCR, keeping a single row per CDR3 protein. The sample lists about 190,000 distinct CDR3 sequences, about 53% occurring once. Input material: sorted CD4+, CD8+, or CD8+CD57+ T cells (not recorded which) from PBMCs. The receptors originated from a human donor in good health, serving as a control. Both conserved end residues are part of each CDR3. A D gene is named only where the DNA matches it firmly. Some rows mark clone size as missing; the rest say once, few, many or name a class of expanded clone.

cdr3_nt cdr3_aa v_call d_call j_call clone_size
TGTGCCAGCTCACCCGGGAGGAGGGGGACAGGGGGCTACGAGCAGTACTTC CASSPGRRGTGGYEQYF TRBV9 TRBD1 TRBJ2-7 NA
TGTGCCAGCAGCAATACAGGGTACAATGAGCAGTTCTTC CASSNTGYNEQFF TRBV7-7 NA TRBJ2-1 NA
TGCAGTGCTTCAATGGACACCCACGATCAGCCCCAGCATTTT CSASMDTHDQPQHF TRBV20-1 NA TRBJ1-5 many
TGTGCCAGCAATTCAAAGGTAGAGACCCAGTACTTC CASNSKVETQYF TRBV2 NA TRBJ2-5 NA
TGTGCCAGCAGCTTCGGGACAGGGGGTAATTCACCCCTCCACTTT CASSFGTGGNSPLHF TRBV7-8 TRBD1 TRBJ1-6 NA
TGTGCCAGCTCACTAGCGGGAACGCTCAATGAGCAGTTCTTC CASSLAGTLNEQFF TRBV18 TRBD2 TRBJ2-1 NA
TGTGCCAGTAGTATTCCCGCTTACAATCAGCCCCAGCATTTT CASSIPAYNQPQHF TRBV19 NA TRBJ1-5 NA
TGCGCCAGCAGCCGAGGACATACGAGCTCCTACGAGCAGTACTTC CASSRGHTSSYEQYF TRBV4-1 NA TRBJ2-7 once
TGTGCCAGCAGCCTGAACCAGGGATCTACTGAAGCTTTCTTT CASSLNQGSTEAFF TRBV6-5 NA TRBJ1-1 NA
TGCAGCGTTGCTGGGACAGGAGAGCTCTACGAGCAGTACTTC CSVAGTGELYEQYF TRBV29-1 TRBD1 TRBJ2-7 many
TGCGCCAGCAGTTCTAGCGGGGGGCTCTACAATGAGCAGTTCTTC CASSSSGGLYNEQFF TRBV5-1 TRBD2 TRBJ2-1 NA
TGTGCCAGCAGTTACTCGAGCGGGGGGGCGGCCGATACGCAGTATTTT CASSYSSGGAADTQYF TRBV6-2/TRBV6-3 TRBD2 TRBJ2-3 NA
TGCAGTGCTGACCCGGGACAGGGGGTCATGAACACTGAAGCTTTCTTT CSADPGQGVMNTEAFF TRBV20-1 TRBD1 TRBJ1-1 many
TGCGCCAGCAGCTTTACCGCTTCCTACGAGCAGTACTTC CASSFTASYEQYF TRBV4-1 NA TRBJ2-7 few
TGTGCCAGTAGTTATTCTCTACCCCGGGGACAGTTTAGCAATCAGCCCCAGCATTTT CASSYSLPRGQFSNQPQHF TRBV19 TRBD1 TRBJ1-5 NA
TGCAGTGCTAGAGAACAGGGCCCTGGGGGTGGCTACACCTTC CSAREQGPGGGYTF TRBV20-1 NA TRBJ1-2 NA
TGTGCCAGCAGCGTAGATGGCCGCACTAACTATGGCTACACCTTC CASSVDGRTNYGYTF TRBV9 NA TRBJ1-2 many
TGCAGTGCTAGAGATCCTAAGCGGGGGACTAACACAGATACGCAGTATTTT CSARDPKRGTNTDTQYF TRBV20-1 TRBD2 TRBJ2-3 NA
TGTGCCAGCAGTTCGGACGGAAACACCATATATTTT CASSSDGNTIYF TRBV6-1 NA TRBJ1-3 many
TGTGCCAGCAGGGGGGGTGGCGGCAATCAGCCCCAGCATTTT CASRGGGGNQPQHF TRBV6-2/TRBV6-3 NA TRBJ1-5 many
TGTGCCAGCAGCGCGGGTGTGTCGGGCTCACCCCTCCACTTT CASSAGVSGSPLHF TRBV7-3 NA TRBJ1-6 few
TGTGCCAGCAGCCTGGGGAACACCATATATTTT CASSLGNTIYF TRBV28 NA TRBJ1-3 many
TGCAGCGTTGCGCGTGCCGGGACAGGGAACAATGAGCAGTTCTTC CSVARAGTGNNEQFF TRBV29-1 TRBD1 TRBJ2-1 NA
TGTGCCAGCAGCGTTGCGGGGGGGGGAGAGACCCAGTACTTC CASSVAGGGETQYF TRBV7-2 TRBD2 TRBJ2-5 few
TGCGCCAGCAGCCGACAGGTTGGGTATAGCAATCAGCCCCAGCATTTT CASSRQVGYSNQPQHF TRBV4-1 NA TRBJ1-5 many
TGTGCCAGTAATTCTCGACAGCCGAACACTGAAGCTTTCTTT CASNSRQPNTEAFF TRBV19 NA TRBJ1-1 many
TGTGCCACCAGCAGAGTTGGGGCGTTAGGGGAAAAACTGTTTTTT CATSRVGALGEKLFF TRBV15 NA TRBJ1-4 NA
TGTGCCAGCAGCCCGGGACAGGTCTTCCATGGCTACACCTTC CASSPGQVFHGYTF TRBV7-4 TRBD1 TRBJ1-2 NA
TGTGCCAGCTCACCCACCAGGGGGCTGGATGAAAAACTGTTTTTT CASSPTRGLDEKLFF TRBV18 TRBD1 TRBJ1-4 few
TGTGCCAGCGGGGTCGGTCAGGCCTACGAGCAGTACTTC CASGVGQAYEQYF TRBV2 NA TRBJ2-7 NA
TGCGCCAGCAGTTATATACAGGGGAATTCACCCCTCCACTTT CASSYIQGNSPLHF TRBV5-1 TRBD1 TRBJ1-6 NA
TGTGCCAGCAGCTTTCTGGCAGCAGAACATAGCACAGATACGCAGTATTTT CASSFLAAEHSTDTQYF TRBV7-9 NA TRBJ2-3 NA
TGTGCCAGCAGCTTGGAAGGACAGGGGAGCTATGGCTACACCTTC CASSLEGQGSYGYTF TRBV7-8 TRBD1 TRBJ1-2 many